The entry that follows covers one T cell receptor (beta chain) sequence. Its specificity is not known. TCRdb's copy holds only in-frame clones and misses some; the assay was immunoSEQ multiplex PCR. The table includes 100,000 to 150,000 clones, around 92% detected once. The sample comes from a study of T cells in localized non-small cell lung cancer. Findings of the study overall: Clonality of T cells reached its maximum in uninvolved adjacent lung, surpassing tumor. Heterogeneity within the tumor remains possible, as just one region underwent sequencing. Median detection of top 100 tumor clones in adjacent lung was 55 to 60 clones.

From germline, CDR1 is SGHNT and CDR2 YYREEE (reference sequence). The CDR3 is 15 amino acids. J lost 5 bases, V lost 1 base, and 3 bases had no gene match. The V call is TRBV5-4, the J call TRBJ2-3, with TRBD2 matching 11 bases. The sequencing here drew on peripheral blood, taken before any cancer treatment. The receptor was isolated from a female donor of 60 years or more with stage I lung adenocarcinoma. The CDR3 is CASSLKLAGGDTQYF. The CDR3 DNA reads TGTGCCAGCAGCTTGAAGCTAGCGGGAGGAGATACGCAGTATTTT.